This note documents a single TCR beta chain sequence. Its antigen remains unidentified. The CDR3 consists of 15 residues. Unmatched junction bases numbered 10, after V lost 6 bases and J lost 7 bases. Germline CDR1 is MGHRA and CDR2 is YSYEKL. This entry belongs to a study of blood T cells in healthy people across ages. General observations from the study: Roughly linear age-related decline in beta diversity appeared, significant by age approximately 41. Any conclusive comparison of naive versus antigen-experienced cells was prevented by using unsorted PBMCs.

For the second PCR, which ran for roughly 6 to 12 cycles, a sample-barcoded 5' primer and a J-beta primer mix were used. Each cDNA molecule was tagged by a template-switch adaptor with 12 random nucleotides. MiXCR was run by TCRdb on the 5' RACE reads, yielding one entry per CDR3 protein. The sample has more than 1,400,000 distinct CDR3 sequences, 42% seen once. The rearrangement joins TRBV4-1 to TRBJ2-1; 9 bases map to TRBD2. Sequencing was performed on blood. The clonotype was recovered from a young woman in good health. CDR3 coding DNA: TGCGCCAGCAGTCCACGCGGGGGGGAGAGGAATGAGCAGTTCTTC. It specifies CASSPRGGERNEQFF.